Listed here are 2 T cell receptor beta chains from one sample, sequenced in a study of beta chain features in type 1 diabetes. No antigen has been identified for these receptors. Whole-study results and caveats: The study found moderately but significantly shorter TCRB CDR3s in all four CD4+ subsets of Type 1 diabetes patients.

The sequenced template was cDNA made from the entire isolated RNA. Produced via immunoSEQ multiplex PCR; TCRdb's table is partial and in-frame only. Altogether approximately 250,000 clones are present, 15% to 20% being singletons, with the ten largest covering approximately 0.086%. The sample was naive CD4+ T cells from blood. The receptor source for this set is a young man with type 1 diabetes.

This clone was seen a handful of times. V and J are TRBV29-1 and TRBJ2-7; D is uncertain. The CDR3 is 12 amino acids. Germline CDR1 is SQVTM and CDR2 is ANQGSEA. Trimming took off 4 bases at V and 4 bases at J, with 11 bases between the two ends. This CDR3 is CSVGVVTYEQYF. DNA for the CDR3: TGCAGCGTTGGGGTCGTAACTTACGAGCAGTACTTC.

The chain uses TRBV30 and TRBJ1-5; D is uncertain. V gave up 0 bases and J gave up 4 bases, with 7 bases separating them. This CDR3 has 13 amino acids. Germline V gives CDR1 GTSNPN, CDR2 SVGIG (reference sequence). The CDR3: CAWSVHLNQPQHF. The CDR3 DNA reads as TGTGCCTGGAGTGTACACTTAAATCAGCCCCAGCATTTT.